Below are 6 T cell receptor beta chains sequenced from a single sample in a study of CD8+ T cells in alopecia areata (dated by TCRdb to 2017 to 2018). Library preparation used the immunoSEQ multiplex PCR assay. For TCR sequencing, RNA was extracted from every sample and reverse transcribed into cDNA to serve as template. In its TCRdb copy, this immuneACCESS table keeps in-frame sequences only and misses some clones. Where compared with another copy, unresolved V genes explain less than half of these, and the others have no known cause. The sample table lists 130,000 to 150,000 clones, over 80% of them with a count of one. The ten largest make up about 15% of the sample. The time point label, as the study defines it: baseline before oral tofacitinib. Sequenced here: CD8+ T cells sorted from blood, sampled at week 0. These receptors all come from a human donor with alopecia areata.

The rearrangement joins TRBV30 to TRBJ2-7, with D perhaps TRBD2 (5 bases). Germline CDR1 is GTSNPN and CDR2 is SVGIG (reference sequence). Trimming pared 3 bases from V and 2 bases from J, leaving 14 bases between. The CDR3 is 14 residues long. CDR3 bases: TGTGCCTGGAGGGAAGCGGTGGCAACCTACGAGCAGTACTTC. It is translated as CAWREAVATYEQYF.

The chain is built from TRBV7-9 and TRBJ1-5; 7 nucleotides line up with TRBD1. CDR1 and CDR2 (germline): SEHNR, FQNEAQ (reference sequence). V lost 5 bases to trimming and J lost 2 bases; unmatched junction nucleotides: 6. The CDR3 totals 15 residues. CDR3 amino acids: CASSTDRDGNQPQHF. The CDR3 DNA sequence: TGTGCCAGCAGCACCGACAGGGACGGCAATCAGCCCCAGCATTTT.

The chain joins TRBV27 to TRBJ2-2, with D possibly matching TRBD2 (5 bases). V lost 3 bases and J lost 10, with 12 bases in between. The CDR3 loop spans 13 amino acids. Per the germline V gene, CDR1 is MNHEY and CDR2 is SMNVEV (reference sequence). The CDR3: CASSFLEGLELFF. In DNA, the CDR3 is TGTGCCAGCAGTTTCTTAGAGGGCCTGGAGCTGTTTTTT.

This rearrangement joins TRBV7-3 to TRBJ2-1; TRBD2 aligns across 9 bases. The CDR3 totals 17 residues. The junction had 7 bases not matched to a gene; V was cut back by 2 bases and J by 2 bases. Per germline, CDR1 SGHTA and CDR2 FQGTGA. Here the CDR3 reads CASSLWPPSGTYNEQFF. The CDR3 nucleotides read TGTGCCAGCAGCTTATGGCCCCCTAGCGGGACCTACAATGAGCAGTTCTTC.

The chain combines TRBV27 with TRBJ2-2; D is unresolved. CDR1 is MNHEY and CDR2 is SMNVEV in the germline V gene (reference sequence). CDR3 size: 17 residues. V dropped 5 bases and J dropped 3 bases, with 19 bases sitting between them. CDR3 DNA sequence: TGTGCCAGCAGTCCTCGAGTCCCTACCCCTTACACCGGGGAGCTGTTTTTT. Amino acid sequence: CASSPRVPTPYTGELFF.

V gene TRBV13 combines with J gene TRBJ2-1; 7 nucleotides agree with TRBD2. From germline, CDR1 is PRHDT and CDR2 FYEKMQ (reference sequence). V was clipped by 5 bases and J by 3 bases; unmatched bases: 4. The CDR3 covers 14 residues. The CDR3 region is CASSPGGNYNEQFF. The CDR3, as DNA: TGTGCCAGCAGCCCCGGGGGGAACTACAATGAGCAGTTCTTC.